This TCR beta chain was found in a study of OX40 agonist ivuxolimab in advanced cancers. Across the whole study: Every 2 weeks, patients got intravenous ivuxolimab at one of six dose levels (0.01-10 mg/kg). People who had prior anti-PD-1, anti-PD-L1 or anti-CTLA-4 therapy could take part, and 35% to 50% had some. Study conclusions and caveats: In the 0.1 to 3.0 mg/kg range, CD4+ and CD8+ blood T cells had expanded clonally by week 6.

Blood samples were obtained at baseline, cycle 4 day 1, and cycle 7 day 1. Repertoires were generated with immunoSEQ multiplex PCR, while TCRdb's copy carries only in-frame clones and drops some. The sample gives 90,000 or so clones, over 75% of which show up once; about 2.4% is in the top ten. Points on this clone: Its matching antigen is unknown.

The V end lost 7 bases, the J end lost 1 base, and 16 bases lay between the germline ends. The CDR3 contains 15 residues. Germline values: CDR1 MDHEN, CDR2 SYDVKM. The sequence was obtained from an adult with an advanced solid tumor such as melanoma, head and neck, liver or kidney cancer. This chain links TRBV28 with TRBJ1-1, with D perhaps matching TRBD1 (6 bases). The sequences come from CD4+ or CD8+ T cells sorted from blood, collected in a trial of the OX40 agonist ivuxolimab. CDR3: CASTSPTGSNTEAFF. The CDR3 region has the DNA TGTGCCAGCACCTCTCCGACAGGCTCGAACACTGAAGCTTTCTTT. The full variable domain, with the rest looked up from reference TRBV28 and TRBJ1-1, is DVKVTQSSRYLVKRTGEKVFLECVQDMDHENMFWYRQDPGLGLRLIYFSYDVKMKEKGDIPEGYSVSREKKERFSLILESASTNQTSMYLCASTSPTGSNTEAFFGQGTRLTVV.